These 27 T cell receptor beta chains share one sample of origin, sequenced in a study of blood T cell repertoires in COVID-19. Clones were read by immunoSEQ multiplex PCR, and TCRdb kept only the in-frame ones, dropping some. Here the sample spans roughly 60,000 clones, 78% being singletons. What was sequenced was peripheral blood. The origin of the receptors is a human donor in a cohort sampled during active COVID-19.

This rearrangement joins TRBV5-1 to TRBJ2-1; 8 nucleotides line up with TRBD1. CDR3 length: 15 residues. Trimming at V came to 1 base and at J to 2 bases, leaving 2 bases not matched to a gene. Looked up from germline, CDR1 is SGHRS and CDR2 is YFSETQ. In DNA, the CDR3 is TGCGCCAGCAGCTTGACGACAGGGGCCTACAATGAGCAGTTCTTC. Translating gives CASSLTTGAYNEQFF.

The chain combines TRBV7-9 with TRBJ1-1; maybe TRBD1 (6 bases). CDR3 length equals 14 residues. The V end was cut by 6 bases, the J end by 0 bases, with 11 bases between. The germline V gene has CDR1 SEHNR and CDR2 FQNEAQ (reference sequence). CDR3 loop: CASRSGAVNTEAFF. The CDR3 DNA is TGTGCCAGCAGATCAGGGGCCGTGAACACTGAAGCTTTCTTT.

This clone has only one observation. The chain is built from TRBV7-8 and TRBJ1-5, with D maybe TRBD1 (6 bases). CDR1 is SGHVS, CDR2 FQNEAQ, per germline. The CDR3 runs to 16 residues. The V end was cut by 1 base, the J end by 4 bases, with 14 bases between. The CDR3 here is CASSLGPTQGNQPQHF. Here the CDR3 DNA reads TGTGCCAGCAGCTTAGGCCCAACGCAGGGGAATCAGCCCCAGCATTTT.

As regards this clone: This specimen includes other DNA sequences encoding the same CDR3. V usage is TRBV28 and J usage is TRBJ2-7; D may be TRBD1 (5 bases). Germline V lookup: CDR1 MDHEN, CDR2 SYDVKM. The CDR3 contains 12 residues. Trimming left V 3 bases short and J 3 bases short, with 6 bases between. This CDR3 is CASSLTVYEQYF. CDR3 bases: TGTGCCAGCAGTTTGACAGTCTACGAGCAGTACTTC. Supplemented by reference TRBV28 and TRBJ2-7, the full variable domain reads DVKVTQSSRYLVKRTGEKVFLECVQDMDHENMFWYRQDPGLGLRLIYFSYDVKMKEKGDIPEGYSVSREKKERFSLILESASTNQTSMYLCASSLTVYEQYFGPGTRLTVT.

The CDR3 sequence: CASSQADTDSGNTIYF. In DNA form, the CDR3 reads TGCGCCAGCAGCCAGGCTGACACCGACTCTGGAAACACCATATATTTT. The gene calls are TRBV4-3 and TRBJ1-3; no clear D. Trimming pared 3 bases from V and 0 bases from J, leaving 12 bases between. CDR1 is LGHNA and CDR2 is YSLEER in the germline V gene. The CDR3 covers 16 residues.

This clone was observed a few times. Here the CDR3 reads CASSFSHRYGYTF. The CDR3 DNA reads as TGTGCCAGCAGCTTTAGCCACAGGTATGGCTACACCTTC. This chain links TRBV7-2 with TRBJ1-2; D may be TRBD1 (5 bases). The CDR3 contains 13 residues. V was pared by 3 bases and J by 5 bases, with 10 bases between. The germline gives CDR1 SGHTA, CDR2 FQGNSA.

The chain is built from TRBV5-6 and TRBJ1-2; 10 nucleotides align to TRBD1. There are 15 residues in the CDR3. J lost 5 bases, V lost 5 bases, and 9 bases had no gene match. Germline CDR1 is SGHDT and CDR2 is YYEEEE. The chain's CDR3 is CASSRWDRGVYGYTF. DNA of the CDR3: TGTGCCAGCAGTCGGTGGGACAGGGGCGTATATGGCTACACCTTC.

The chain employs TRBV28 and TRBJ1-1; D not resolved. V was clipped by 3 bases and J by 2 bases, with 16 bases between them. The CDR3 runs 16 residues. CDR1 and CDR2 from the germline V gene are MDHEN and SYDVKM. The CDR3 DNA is TGTGCCAGCAGTTTCGTAGGCAGGAACCTCAACACTGAAGCTTTCTTT. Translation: CASSFVGRNLNTEAFF.

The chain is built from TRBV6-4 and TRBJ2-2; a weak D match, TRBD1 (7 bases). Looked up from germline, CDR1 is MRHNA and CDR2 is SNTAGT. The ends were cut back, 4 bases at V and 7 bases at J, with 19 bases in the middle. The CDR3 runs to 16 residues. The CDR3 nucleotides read TGTGCCAGCAGTGTCGGGGGAACAGGGGACGTCGGGGAGCTGTTTTTT. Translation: CASSVGGTGDVGELFF.

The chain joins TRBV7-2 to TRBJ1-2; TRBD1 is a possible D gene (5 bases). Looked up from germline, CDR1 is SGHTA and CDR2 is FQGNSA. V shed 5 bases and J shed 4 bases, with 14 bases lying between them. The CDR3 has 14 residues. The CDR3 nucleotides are TGTGCCAGCAGCCGCCGCCAGGGCCTCTATGGCTACACCTTC. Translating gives CASSRRQGLYGYTF. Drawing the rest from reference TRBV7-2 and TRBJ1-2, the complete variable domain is GAGVSQSPSNKVTEKGKDVELRCDPISGHTALYWYRQSLGQGLEFLIYFQGNSAPDKSGLPSDRFSAERTGGSVSTLTIQRTQQEDSAVYLCASSRRQGLYGYTFGSGTRLTVV.

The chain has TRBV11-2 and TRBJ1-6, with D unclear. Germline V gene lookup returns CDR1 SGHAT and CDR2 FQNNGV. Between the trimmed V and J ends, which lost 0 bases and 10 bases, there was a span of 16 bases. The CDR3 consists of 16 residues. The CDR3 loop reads CASSLEGLTGGSPLHF. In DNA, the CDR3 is TGTGCCAGCAGCTTAGAAGGTTTAACGGGAGGATCACCCCTCCACTTT.

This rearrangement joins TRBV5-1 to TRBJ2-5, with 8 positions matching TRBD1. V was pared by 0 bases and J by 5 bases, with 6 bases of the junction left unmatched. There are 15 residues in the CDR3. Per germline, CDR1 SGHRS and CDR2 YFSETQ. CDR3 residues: CASSLGVGQGETQYF. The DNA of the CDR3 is TGCGCCAGCAGCTTGGGGGTCGGACAGGGCGAGACCCAGTACTTC.

The CDR3, as DNA: TGTGCCACCAATAGCGGGAGGAGAGGCGGTGAGCAGTTCTTC. Translation gives CATNSGRRGGEQFF. V and J are TRBV19 and TRBJ2-1, with 10 bases lining up with TRBD2. This CDR3 spans 14 amino acids. Germline V gene data show CDR1 as LNHDA and CDR2 as SQIVND (reference sequence). V lost 10 bases and J lost 9; bases outside the gene matches: 12.

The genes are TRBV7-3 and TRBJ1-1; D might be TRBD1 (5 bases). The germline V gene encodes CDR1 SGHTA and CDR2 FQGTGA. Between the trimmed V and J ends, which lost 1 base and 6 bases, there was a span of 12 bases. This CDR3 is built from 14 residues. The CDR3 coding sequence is TGTGCCAGCAGCTTAAGTGCGCGGGGGGCTGAAGCTTTCTTT. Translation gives CASSLSARGAEAFF.

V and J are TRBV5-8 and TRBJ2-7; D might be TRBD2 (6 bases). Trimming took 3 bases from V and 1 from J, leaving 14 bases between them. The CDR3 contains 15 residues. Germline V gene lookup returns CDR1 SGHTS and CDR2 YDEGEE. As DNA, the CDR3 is TGTGCCAGCAGCTCCGGGACTCCACAATCCTACGAGCAGTACTTC. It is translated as CASSSGTPQSYEQYF.

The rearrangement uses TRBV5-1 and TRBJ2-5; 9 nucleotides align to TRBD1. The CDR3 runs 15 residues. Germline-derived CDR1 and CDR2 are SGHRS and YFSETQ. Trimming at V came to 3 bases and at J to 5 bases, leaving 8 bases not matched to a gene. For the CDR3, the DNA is TGCGCCAGCAGCTCAAACACAGGGGGCGCGGAGACCCAGTACTTC. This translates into CASSSNTGGAETQYF.

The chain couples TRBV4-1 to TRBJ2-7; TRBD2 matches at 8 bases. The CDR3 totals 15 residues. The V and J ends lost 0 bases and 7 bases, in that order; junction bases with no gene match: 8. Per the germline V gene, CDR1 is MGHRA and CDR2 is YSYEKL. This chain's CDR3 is CASSQEPGGPREQYF. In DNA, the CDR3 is TGCGCCAGCAGCCAAGAACCGGGGGGGCCGAGAGAGCAGTACTTC.

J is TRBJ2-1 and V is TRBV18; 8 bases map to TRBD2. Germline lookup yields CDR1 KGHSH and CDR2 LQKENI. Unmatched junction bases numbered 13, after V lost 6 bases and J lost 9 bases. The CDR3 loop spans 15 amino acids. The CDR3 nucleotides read TGTGCCAGCTCTTCCGGGACTAGTCAATTGGGTGAGCAGTTCTTC. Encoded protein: CASSSGTSQLGEQFF.

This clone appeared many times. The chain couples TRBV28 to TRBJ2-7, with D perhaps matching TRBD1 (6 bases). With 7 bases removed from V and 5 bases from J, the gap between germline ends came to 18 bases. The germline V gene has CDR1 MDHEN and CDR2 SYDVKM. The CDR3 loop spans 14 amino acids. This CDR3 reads CASILDQQGDEQYF. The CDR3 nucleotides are TGTGCCAGCATCCTCGATCAACAGGGTGACGAGCAGTACTTC. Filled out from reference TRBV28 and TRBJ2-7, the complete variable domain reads DVKVTQSSRYLVKRTGEKVFLECVQDMDHENMFWYRQDPGLGLRLIYFSYDVKMKEKGDIPEGYSVSREKKERFSLILESASTNQTSMYLCASILDQQGDEQYFGPGTRLTVT.

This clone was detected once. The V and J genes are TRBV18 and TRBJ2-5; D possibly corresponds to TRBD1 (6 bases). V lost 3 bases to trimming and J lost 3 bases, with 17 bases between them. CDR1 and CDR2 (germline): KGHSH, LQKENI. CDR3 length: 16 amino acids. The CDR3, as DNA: TGTGCCAGCTCACCCCCAAACATACAGGGCAAAGAGACCCAGTACTTC. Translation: CASSPPNIQGKETQYF.

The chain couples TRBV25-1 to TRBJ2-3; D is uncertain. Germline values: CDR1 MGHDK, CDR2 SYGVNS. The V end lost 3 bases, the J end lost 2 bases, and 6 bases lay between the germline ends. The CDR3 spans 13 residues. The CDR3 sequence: CASSDVLTDTQYF. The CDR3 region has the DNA TGTGCCAGCAGTGATGTACTCACAGATACGCAGTATTTT.

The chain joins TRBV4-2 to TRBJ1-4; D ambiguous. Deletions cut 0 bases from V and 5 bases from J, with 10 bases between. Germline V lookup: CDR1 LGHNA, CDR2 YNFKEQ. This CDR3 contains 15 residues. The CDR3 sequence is CASSQDTEVNEKLFF. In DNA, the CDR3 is TGTGCCAGCAGCCAAGATACCGAGGTGAATGAAAAACTGTTTTTT.

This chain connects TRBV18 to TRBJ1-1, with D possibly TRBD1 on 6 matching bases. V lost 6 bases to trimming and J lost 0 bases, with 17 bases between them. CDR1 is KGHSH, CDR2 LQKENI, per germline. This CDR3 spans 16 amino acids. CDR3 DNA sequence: TGTGCCAGCTCTCCCCGGGGGGGCTTCGTGAACACTGAAGCTTTCTTT. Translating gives CASSPRGGFVNTEAFF.

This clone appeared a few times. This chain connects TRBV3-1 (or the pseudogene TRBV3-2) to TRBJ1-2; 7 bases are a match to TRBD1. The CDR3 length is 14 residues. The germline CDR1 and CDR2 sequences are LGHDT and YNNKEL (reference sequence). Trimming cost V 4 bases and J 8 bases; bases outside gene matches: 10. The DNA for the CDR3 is TGTGCCAGCAGCCCCGAAGGGCAGGGGGGAGGCTACACCTTC. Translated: CASSPEGQGGGYTF.

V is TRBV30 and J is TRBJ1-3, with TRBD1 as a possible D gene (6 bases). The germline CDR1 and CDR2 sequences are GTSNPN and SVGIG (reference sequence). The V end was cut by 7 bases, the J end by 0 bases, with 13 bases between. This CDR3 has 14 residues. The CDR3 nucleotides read TGTGCCTTACAAAACAGGGCCTCTGGAAACACCATATATTTT. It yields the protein CALQNRASGNTIYF.

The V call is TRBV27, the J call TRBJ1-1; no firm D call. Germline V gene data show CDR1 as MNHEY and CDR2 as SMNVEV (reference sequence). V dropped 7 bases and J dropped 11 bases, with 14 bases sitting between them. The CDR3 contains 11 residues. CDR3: CASTLGRKAFF. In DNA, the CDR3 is TGTGCCAGCACCCTGGGGAGAAAGGCTTTCTTT.

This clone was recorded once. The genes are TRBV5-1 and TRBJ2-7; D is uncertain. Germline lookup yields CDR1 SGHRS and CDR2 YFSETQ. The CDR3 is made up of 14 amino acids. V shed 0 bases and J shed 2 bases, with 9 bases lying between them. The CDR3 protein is CASSLGGHTYEQYF. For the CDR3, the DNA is TGCGCCAGCAGCTTGGGCGGCCATACCTACGAGCAGTACTTC.